This paragraph covers one T cell receptor beta chain sequence. This sample is part of a study of response to subunit inactivated influenza vaccine. CDR3 size: 18 residues. With V trimmed by 6 bases and J by 6 bases, 13 bases remained unmatched. Germline V lookup: CDR1 ENHRY, CDR2 SYGVKD. TCRdb re-called the RT-PCR reads through MiXCR, storing one row per CDR3 protein. The sample lists approximately 500,000 distinct CDR3 sequences, approximately 14% seen once, with 8.5% to 14% in the top ten. The chain couples TRBV10-3 to TRBJ2-2, with 13 bases that match TRBD2. This material consisted of PBMCs from blood, taken about 12 days after vaccination. The TCR sequence derives from a man aged 50-59 years who received an inactivated influenza vaccine. The CDR3 protein is CAISETPGLAGKAGELFF. As DNA, the CDR3 is TGTGCCATCAGCGAGACCCCGGGACTAGCGGGAAAAGCCGGGGAGCTGTTTTTT.